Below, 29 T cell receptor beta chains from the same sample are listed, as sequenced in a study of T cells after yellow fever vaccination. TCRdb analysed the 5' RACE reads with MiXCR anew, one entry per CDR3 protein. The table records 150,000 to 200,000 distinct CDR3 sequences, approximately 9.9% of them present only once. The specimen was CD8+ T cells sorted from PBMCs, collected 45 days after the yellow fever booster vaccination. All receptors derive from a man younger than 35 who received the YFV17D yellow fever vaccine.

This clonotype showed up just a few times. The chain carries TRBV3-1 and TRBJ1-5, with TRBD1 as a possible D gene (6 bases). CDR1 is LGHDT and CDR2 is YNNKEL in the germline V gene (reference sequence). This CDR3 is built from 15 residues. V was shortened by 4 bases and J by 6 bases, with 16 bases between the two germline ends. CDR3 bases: TGTGCCAGCAGCCCGCCAGGGGTGGGTGGTCAGCCCCAGCATTTT. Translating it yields CASSPPGVGGQPQHF.

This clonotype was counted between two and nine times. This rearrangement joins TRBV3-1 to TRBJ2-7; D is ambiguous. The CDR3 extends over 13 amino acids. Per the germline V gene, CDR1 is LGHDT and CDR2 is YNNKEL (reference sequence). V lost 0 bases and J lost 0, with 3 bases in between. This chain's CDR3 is CASSQDGSYEQYV. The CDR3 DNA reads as TGTGCCAGCAGCCAAGACGGCTCCTACGAGCAGTACGTC.

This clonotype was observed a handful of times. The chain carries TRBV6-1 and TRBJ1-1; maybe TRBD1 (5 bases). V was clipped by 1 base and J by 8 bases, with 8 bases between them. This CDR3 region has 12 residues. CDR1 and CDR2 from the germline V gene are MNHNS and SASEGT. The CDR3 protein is CASSEGDWEAFF. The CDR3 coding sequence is TGTGCCAGCAGTGAAGGGGACTGGGAAGCTTTCTTT.

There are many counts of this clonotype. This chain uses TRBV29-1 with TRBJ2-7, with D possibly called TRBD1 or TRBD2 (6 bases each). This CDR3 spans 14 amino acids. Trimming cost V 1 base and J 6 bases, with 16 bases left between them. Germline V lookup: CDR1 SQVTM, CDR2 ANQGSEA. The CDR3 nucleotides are TGCAGCGTTGAAGGTAAACAGGGAGGCGGCGAGCAGTACTTC. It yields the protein CSVEGKQGGGEQYF.

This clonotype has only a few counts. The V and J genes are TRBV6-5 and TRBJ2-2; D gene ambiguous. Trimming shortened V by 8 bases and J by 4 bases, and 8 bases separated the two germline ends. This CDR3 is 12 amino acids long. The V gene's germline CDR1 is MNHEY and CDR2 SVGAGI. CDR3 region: CASGPPTGELFF. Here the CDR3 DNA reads TGTGCCAGCGGACCCCCCACCGGGGAGCTGTTTTTT.

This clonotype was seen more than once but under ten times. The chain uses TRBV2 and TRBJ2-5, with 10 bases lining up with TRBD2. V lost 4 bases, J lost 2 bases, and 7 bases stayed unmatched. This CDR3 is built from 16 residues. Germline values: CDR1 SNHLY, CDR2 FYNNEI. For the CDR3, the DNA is TGTGCCAGCAGTGTGGGGCTAGCGGGAGCTCAAGAGACCCAGTACTTC. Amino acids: CASSVGLAGAQETQYF.

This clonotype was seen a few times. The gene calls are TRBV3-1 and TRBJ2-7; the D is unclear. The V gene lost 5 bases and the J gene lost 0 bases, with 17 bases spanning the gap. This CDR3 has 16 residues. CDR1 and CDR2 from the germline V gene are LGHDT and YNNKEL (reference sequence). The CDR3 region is CASSTRAYASSYEQYF. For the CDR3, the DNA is TGTGCCAGCAGCACCCGGGCCTACGCGAGCTCCTACGAGCAGTACTTC.

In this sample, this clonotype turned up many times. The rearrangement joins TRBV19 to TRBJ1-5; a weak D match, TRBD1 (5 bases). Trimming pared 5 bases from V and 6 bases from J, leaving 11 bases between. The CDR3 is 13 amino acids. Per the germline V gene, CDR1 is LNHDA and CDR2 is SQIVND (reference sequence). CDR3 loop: CASSGQGSQPQHF. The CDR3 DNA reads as TGTGCCAGTAGTGGGCAGGGTAGTCAGCCCCAGCATTTT.

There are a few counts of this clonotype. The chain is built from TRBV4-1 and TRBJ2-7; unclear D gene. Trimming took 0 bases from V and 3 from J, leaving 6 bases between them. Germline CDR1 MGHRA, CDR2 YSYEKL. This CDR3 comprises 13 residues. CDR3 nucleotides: TGCGCCAGCAGCCAAGATGGGTACTACGAGCAGTACGTC. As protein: CASSQDGYYEQYV.

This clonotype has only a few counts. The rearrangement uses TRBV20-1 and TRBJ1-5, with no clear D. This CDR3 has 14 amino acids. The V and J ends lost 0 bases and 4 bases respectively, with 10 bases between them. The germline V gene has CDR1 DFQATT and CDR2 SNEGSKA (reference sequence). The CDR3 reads CSARDPRENQPQHF. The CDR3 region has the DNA TGCAGTGCTAGAGATCCTCGGGAGAATCAGCCCCAGCATTTT.

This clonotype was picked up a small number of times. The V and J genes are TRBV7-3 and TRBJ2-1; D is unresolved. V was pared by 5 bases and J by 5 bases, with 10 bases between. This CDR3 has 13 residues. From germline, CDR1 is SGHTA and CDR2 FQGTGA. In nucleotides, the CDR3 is TGTGCCAGCAGCCCGGCAAACGACAATGAGCAGTTCTTC. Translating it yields CASSPANDNEQFF.

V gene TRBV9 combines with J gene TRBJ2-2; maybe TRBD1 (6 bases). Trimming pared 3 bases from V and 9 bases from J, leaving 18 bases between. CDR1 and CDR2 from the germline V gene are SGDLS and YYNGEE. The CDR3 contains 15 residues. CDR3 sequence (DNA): TGTGCCAGCAGCGCCCGGCACAGGGAGCCGCGGGAGCTGTTTTTT. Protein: CASSARHREPRELFF.

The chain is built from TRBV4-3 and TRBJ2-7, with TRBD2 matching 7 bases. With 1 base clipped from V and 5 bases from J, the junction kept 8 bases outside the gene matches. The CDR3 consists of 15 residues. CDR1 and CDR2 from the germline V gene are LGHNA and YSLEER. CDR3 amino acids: CASSQGVTSFNEQYF. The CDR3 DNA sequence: TGCGCCAGCAGCCAAGGAGTGACTAGCTTCAACGAGCAGTACTTC.

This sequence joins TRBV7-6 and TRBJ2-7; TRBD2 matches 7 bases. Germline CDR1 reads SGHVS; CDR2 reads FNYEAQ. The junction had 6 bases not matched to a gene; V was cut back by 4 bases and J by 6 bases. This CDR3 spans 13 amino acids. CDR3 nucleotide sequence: TGTGCCAGCAGCTCCGGTCCGGGGGGCGAGCAGTACTTC. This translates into CASSSGPGGEQYF.

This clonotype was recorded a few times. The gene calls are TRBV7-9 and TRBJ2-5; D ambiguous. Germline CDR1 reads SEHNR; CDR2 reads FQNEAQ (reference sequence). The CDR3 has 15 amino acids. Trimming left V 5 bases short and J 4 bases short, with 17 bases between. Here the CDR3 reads CASSDPSGVGETQYF. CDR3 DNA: TGTGCCAGCAGCGATCCCTCTGGGGTAGGAGAGACCCAGTACTTC.

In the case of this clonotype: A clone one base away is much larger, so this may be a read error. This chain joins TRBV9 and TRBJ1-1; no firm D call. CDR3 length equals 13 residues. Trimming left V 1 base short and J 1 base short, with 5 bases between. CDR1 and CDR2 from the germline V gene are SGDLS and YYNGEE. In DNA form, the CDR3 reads TGTGCCAGCAGCGTATGGGGGAACACTGAAGCTTTCTTT. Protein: CASSVWGNTEAFF. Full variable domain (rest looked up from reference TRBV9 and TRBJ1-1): DSGVTQTPKHLITATGQRVTLRCSPRSGDLSVYWYQQSLDQGLQFLIQYYNGEERAKGNILERFSAQQFPDLHSELNLSSLELGDSALYFCASSVWGNTEAFFGQGTRLTVV.

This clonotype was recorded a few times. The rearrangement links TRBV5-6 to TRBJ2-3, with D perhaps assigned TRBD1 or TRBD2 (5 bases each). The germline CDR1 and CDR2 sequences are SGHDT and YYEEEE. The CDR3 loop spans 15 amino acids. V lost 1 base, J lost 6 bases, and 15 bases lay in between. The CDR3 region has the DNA TGTGCCAGCAGCTTGCGGGACCGTGGGTCGGATACGCAGTATTTT. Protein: CASSLRDRGSDTQYF.

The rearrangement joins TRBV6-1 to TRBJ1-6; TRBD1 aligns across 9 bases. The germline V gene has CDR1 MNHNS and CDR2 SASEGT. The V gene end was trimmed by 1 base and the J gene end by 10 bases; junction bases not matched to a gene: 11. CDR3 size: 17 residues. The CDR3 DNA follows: TGTGCCAGCAGTGAAGAGTTCGGACAGGGGTTTCAATCACCCCTCCACTTT. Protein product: CASSEEFGQGFQSPLHF.

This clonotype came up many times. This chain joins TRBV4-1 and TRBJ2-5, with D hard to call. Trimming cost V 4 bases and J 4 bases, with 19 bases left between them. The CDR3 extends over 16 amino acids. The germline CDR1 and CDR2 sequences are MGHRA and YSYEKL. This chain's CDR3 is CASSRSGDSTVETQYF. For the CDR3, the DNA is TGCGCCAGCAGCCGGTCTGGAGACTCAACGGTAGAGACCCAGTACTTC.

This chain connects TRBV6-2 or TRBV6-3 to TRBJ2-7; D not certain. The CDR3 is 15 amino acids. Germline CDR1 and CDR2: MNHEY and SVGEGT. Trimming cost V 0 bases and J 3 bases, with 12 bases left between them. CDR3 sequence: CASSYSMGLGYEQYV. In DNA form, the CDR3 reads TGTGCCAGCAGTTACTCGATGGGTCTAGGCTACGAGCAGTACGTC.

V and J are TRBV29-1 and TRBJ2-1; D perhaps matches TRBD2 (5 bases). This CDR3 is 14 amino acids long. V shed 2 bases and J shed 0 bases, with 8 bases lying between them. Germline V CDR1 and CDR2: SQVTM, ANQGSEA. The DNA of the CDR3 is TGCAGCGTTGAATCTAGCACCTCCTACAATGAGCAGTTCTTC. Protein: CSVESSTSYNEQFF.

Here the CDR3 reads CASSKVLLAKNIQYF. The CDR3 DNA follows: TGTGCCAGCAGCAAAGTACTTCTAGCCAAAAACATTCAGTACTTC. The V and J genes are TRBV21-1 and TRBJ2-4. TRBV21-1 is a pseudogene locus. The CDR3 has 15 amino acids.

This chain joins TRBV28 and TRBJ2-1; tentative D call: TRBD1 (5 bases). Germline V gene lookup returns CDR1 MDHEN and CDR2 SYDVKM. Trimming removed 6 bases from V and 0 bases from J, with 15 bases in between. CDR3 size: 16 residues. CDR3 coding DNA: TGTGCCAGCAGCCCACAGGCGGCTTACTCCTACAATGAGCAGTTCTTC. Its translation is CASSPQAAYSYNEQFF. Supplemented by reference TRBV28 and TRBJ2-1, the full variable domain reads DVKVTQSSRYLVKRTGEKVFLECVQDMDHENMFWYRQDPGLGLRLIYFSYDVKMKEKGDIPEGYSVSREKKERFSLILESASTNQTSMYLCASSPQAAYSYNEQFFGPGTRLTVL.

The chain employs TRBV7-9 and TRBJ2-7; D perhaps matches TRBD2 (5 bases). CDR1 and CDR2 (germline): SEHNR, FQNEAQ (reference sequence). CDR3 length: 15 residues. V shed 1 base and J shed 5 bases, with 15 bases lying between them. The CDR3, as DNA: TGTGCCAGCAGCTTAGAGTTCGGGATCCAAGACGAGCAGTACTTC. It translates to CASSLEFGIQDEQYF.

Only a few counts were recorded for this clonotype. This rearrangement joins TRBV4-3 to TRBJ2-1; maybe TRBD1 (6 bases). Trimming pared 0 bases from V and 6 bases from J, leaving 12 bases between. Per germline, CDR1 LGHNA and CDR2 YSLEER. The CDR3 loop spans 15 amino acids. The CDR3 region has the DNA TGCGCCAGCAGCCAAGAAGTGGCAGGGGTCAATGAGCAGTTCTTC. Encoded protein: CASSQEVAGVNEQFF.

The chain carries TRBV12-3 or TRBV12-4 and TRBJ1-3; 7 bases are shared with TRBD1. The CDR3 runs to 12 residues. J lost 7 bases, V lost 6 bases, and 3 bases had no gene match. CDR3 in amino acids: CASSYRGNTIYF. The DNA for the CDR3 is TGTGCCAGCAGCTACAGGGGCAACACCATATATTTT.

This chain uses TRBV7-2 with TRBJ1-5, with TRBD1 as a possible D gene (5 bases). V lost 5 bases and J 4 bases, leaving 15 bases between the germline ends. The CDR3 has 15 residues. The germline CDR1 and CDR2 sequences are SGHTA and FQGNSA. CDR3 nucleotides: TGTGCCAGCAGCCCGGCCGGGGGACCTAATCAGCCCCAGCATTTT. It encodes CASSPAGGPNQPQHF.

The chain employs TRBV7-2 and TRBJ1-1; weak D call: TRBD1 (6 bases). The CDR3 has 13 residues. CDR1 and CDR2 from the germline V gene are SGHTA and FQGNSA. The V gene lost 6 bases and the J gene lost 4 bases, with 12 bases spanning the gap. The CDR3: CASRRQEGTEAFF. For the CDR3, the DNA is TGTGCCAGCAGGAGACAGGAAGGCACTGAAGCTTTCTTT.

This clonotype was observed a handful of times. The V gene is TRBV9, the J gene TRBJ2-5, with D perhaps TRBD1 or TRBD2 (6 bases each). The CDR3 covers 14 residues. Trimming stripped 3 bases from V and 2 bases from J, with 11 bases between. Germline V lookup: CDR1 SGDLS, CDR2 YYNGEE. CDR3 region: CASSETGAQETQYF. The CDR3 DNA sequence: TGTGCCAGCAGCGAAACGGGGGCGCAAGAGACCCAGTACTTC.